The subject of this entry is one TCR beta chain. Its antigen is as yet unknown. The data stem from a study of beta chain features in type 1 diabetes. The length of the CDR3 is 15 residues. V dropped 2 bases and J dropped 0 bases, with 10 bases sitting between them. Germline V lookup: CDR1 SEHNR, CDR2 FQNEAQ (reference sequence). Since all of the isolated RNA was reverse transcribed, expressed TCRB transcripts were what got sequenced. Sequenced by immunoSEQ multiplex PCR; TCRdb stores in-frame clones only, minus some. The data contain hundreds of thousands of clones, around an eighth of them singletons. Regarding the study as a whole: PCR might show a preference for shorter templates, equally across patients and controls. Naive, central memory and Treg TCRB repertoires appeared more alike in patients than in healthy donors. Significant though moderate, a shortening of TCRB CDR3s appeared in all four CD4+ subsets of Type 1 diabetes patients.

The V and J genes are TRBV7-9 and TRBJ2-5; D perhaps matches TRBD2 (5 bases). Sequencing was done on a sample of naive CD4+ T cells from blood. The sequence came from a young man with type 1 diabetes. The CDR3 coding sequence is TGTGCCAGCAGCTTAAACGGAGGCCACCAAGAGACCCAGTACTTC. It codes for CASSLNGGHQETQYF.